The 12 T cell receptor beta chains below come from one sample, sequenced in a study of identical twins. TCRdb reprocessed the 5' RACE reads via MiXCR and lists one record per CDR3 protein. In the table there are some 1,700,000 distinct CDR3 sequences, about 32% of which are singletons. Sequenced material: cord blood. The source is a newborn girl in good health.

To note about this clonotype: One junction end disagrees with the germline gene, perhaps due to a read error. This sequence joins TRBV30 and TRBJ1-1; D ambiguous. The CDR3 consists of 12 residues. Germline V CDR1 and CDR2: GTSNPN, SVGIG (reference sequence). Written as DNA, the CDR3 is TGCGCCTGGAGATCCGGAGGGACTGAAGCTTTCTTT. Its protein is CAWRSGGTEAFF.

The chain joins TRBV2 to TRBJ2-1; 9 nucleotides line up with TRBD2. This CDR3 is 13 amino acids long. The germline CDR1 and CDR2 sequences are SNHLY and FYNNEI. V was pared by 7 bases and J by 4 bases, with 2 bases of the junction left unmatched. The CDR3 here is CASTAGGYNEQFF. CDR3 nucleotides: TGTGCCAGCACGGCGGGGGGGTACAATGAGCAGTTCTTC.

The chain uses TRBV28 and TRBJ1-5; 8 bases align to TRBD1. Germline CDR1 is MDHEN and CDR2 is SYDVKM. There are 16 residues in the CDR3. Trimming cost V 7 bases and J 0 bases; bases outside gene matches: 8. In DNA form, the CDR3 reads TGTGCCAGCACCCAGACAGGGGTTTATAGCAATCAGCCCCAGCATTTT. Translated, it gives CASTQTGVYSNQPQHF.

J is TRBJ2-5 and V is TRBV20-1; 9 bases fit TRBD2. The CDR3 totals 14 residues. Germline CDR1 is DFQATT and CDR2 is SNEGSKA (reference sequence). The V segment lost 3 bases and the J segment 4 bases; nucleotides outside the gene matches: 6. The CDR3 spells CSASWLAGRETQYF. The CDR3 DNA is TGCAGTGCTAGTTGGCTAGCGGGGAGAGAGACCCAGTACTTC.

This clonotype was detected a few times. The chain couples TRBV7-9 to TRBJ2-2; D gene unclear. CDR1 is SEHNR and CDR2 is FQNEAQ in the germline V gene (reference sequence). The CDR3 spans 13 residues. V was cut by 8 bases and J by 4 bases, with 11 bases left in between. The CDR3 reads CASVPTITGELFF. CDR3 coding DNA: TGTGCCAGCGTACCCACGATCACCGGGGAGCTGTTTTTT.

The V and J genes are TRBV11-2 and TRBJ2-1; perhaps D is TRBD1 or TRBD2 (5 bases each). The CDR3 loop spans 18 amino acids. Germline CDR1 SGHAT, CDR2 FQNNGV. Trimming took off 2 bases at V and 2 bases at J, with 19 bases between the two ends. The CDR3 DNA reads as TGTGCCAGCAGCTTACCCCCAGAGGGCGGCAGGGCCTACAATGAGCAGTTCTTC. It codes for CASSLPPEGGRAYNEQFF. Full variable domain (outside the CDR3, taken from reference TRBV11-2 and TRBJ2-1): EAGVAQSPRYKIIEKRQSVAFWCNPISGHATLYWYQQILGQGPKLLIQFQNNGVVDDSQLPKDRFSAERLKGVDSTLKIQPAKLEDSAVYLCASSLPPEGGRAYNEQFFGPGTRLTVL.

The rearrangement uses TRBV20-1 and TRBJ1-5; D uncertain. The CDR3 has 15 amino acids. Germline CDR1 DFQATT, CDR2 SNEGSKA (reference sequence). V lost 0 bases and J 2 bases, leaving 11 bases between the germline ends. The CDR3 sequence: CSARDDRQGNQPQHF. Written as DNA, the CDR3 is TGCAGTGCTAGAGATGATCGGCAGGGCAATCAGCCCCAGCATTTT.

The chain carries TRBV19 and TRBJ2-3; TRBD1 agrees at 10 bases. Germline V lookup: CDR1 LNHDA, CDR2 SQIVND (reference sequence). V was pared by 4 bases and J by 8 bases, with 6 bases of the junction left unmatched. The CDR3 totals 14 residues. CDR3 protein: CASSTGQGGGTQYF. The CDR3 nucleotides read TGTGCCAGTAGTACCGGACAGGGGGGGGGTACGCAGTATTTT.

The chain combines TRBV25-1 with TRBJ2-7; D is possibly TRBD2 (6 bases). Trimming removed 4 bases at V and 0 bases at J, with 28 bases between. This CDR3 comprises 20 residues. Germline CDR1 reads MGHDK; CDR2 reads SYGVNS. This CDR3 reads CASSGIRGISGGPNSYEQYF. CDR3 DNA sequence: TGTGCCAGCAGTGGGATTAGGGGAATTAGCGGAGGCCCCAACTCCTACGAGCAGTACTTC.

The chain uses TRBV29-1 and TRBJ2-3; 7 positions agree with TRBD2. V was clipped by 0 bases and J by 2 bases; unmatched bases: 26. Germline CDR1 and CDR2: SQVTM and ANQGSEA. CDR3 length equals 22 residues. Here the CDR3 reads CSVEEGPTRTGGRIRSTDTQYF. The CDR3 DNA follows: TGCAGCGTTGAAGAAGGTCCAACTCGGACTGGCGGGAGAATTAGGTCCACAGATACGCAGTATTTT.

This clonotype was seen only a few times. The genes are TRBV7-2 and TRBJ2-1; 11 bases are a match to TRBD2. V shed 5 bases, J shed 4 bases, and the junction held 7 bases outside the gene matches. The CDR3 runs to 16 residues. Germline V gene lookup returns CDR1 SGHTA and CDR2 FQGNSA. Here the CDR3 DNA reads TGTGCCAGCAGCAGACTAGCGGGGAGGGTTTACAATGAGCAGTTCTTC. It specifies CASSRLAGRVYNEQFF. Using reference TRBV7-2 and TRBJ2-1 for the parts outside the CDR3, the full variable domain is GAGVSQSPSNKVTEKGKDVELRCDPISGHTALYWYRQSLGQGLEFLIYFQGNSAPDKSGLPSDRFSAERTGGSVSTLTIQRTQQEDSAVYLCASSRLAGRVYNEQFFGPGTRLTVL.

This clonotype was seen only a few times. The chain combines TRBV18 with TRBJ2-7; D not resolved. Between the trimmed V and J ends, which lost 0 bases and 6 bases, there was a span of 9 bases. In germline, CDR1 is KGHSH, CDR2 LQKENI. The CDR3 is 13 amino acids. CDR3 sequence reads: CASSPPGGFEQYF. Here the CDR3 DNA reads TGTGCCAGCTCACCACCGGGCGGATTCGAGCAGTACTTC.